A selection of T cell receptor beta chains follows, all from one sample in a study of vaccination and CD4 T cells after COVID-19. Their antigen targets remain unknown. From the PCR reads, TCRdb called clonotypes with MiXCR, one entry per CDR3 protein. Found here are around 8,600 distinct CDR3 sequences, about 55% of them singletons; the top ten hold approximately 40%. Sequencing was carried out using CD4+ T cells from blood, cultured in vitro. The receptors stem from a human donor who had recovered from COVID-19. Both conserved end residues are trimmed from each CDR3. D genes are given only for firm matches. The listing skips clone size in some rows; elsewhere it reads once, few, many or a size class.

CDR3 | J | D | size | V
ASSPTRGAQPQH | TRBJ1-5 | NA | NA | TRBV2
ASSYRQGLSRDTQY | TRBJ2-3 | TRBD1 | few | TRBV11-1
SAVGTGGFYEQY | TRBJ2-7 | TRBD1 | NA | TRBV20-1
ASSMGRGPDTQY | TRBJ2-3 | NA | NA | TRBV19
AISAGETGYT | TRBJ1-2 | NA | NA | TRBV10-3
ASRGPITYRRTEQY | TRBJ2-7 | NA | once | TRBV7-2
ASSPRDYGYT | TRBJ1-2 | NA | few | TRBV19
ASSLAGTGGYT | TRBJ1-2 | NA | few | TRBV27
SVLREMNTEAF | TRBJ1-1 | NA | NA | TRBV29-1
ASSEGKGDYGYT | TRBJ1-2 | NA | NA | TRBV2
ASSRAGALTDTQY | TRBJ2-3 | TRBD2 | NA | TRBV11-2
ASRTGLRANTGELF | TRBJ2-2 | NA | few | TRBV27
SAETGEQGGELF | TRBJ2-2 | TRBD1 | few | TRBV20-1
ASSWGQGGELF | TRBJ2-2 | NA | NA | TRBV19
ASRVIELDGYT | TRBJ1-2 | NA | NA | TRBV2
SASVSGGNQPQH | TRBJ1-5 | NA | few | TRBV20-1
ASSNQGGTEAF | TRBJ1-1 | TRBD1 | NA | TRBV11-2
SARVAGGPRREQY | TRBJ2-7 | TRBD2 | NA | TRBV20-1
ATSDFARESYEQY | TRBJ2-7 | NA | NA | TRBV24-1
ASSLGKLGQGAAGYT | TRBJ1-2 | TRBD1 | NA | TRBV7-8
ASPPAPASGANVLT | TRBJ2-6 | NA | NA | TRBV7-2
ASSFCHEQY | TRBJ2-7 | NA | NA | TRBV7-6
ASSFAGEETQY | TRBJ2-5 | NA | NA | TRBV7-2
ASSIVAGRELF | TRBJ2-2 | NA | NA | TRBV19
SASALADGQGGGYT | TRBJ1-2 | NA | few | TRBV20-1